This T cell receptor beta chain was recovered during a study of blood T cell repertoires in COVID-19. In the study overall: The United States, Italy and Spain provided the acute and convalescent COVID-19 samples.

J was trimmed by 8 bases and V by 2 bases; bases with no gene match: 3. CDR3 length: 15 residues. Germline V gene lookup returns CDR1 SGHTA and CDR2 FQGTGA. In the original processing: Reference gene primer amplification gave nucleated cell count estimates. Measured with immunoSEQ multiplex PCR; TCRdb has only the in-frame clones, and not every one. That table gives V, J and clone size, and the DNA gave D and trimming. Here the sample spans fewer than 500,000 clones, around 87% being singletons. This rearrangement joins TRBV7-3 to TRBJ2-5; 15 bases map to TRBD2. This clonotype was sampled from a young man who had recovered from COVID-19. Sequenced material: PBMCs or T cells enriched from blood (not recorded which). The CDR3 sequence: CASSLGTSGRSTQYF. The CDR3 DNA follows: TGTGCCAGCAGCTTAGGGACTAGCGGGAGGTCTACCCAGTACTTC.